This TCR beta chain was sequenced during a study of blood T cell repertoires in COVID-19. CDR3 size: 15 residues. Trimming removed 5 bases from V and 4 bases from J, with 15 bases in between. CDR1 and CDR2 (germline): LNHDA, SQIVND (reference sequence). It was during active infection that Seattle patients were enrolled and then longitudinally followed. How the authors handled the data: Amplifying reference gene primers gave estimates of nucleated cell counts. Sequencing was performed with immunoSEQ multiplex PCR; in TCRdb, only in-frame clones are kept and a portion is missing. D and trimming were read from the DNA, whereas the V and J calls and clone size are those reported in that table. The table includes 250,000 to 400,000 clones, 70% to 90% detected once.

The receptor was derived from a woman aged 30 to 39 with COVID-19, enrolled during active disease. The rearrangement uses TRBV19 and TRBJ1-5; D remains unclear. The specimen was peripheral blood. In DNA form, the CDR3 reads TGTGCCAGTAGTGCCCCGGGAAAACGGAATCAGCCCCAGCATTTT. Protein product: CASSAPGKRNQPQHF.